The text below deals with one TCR beta chain. Which antigen it targets is not known. No per-base quality is available; no much larger clone lies one base away. The entry originates in a study of shared clonotypes between healthy human individuals (dated by TCRdb to the early 2020s). Regarding the complete study: The cohort comprised two women and a few men aged 18 to 49 years. To increase sequencing depth and limit assay-specific biases, TCR repertoire library preparation and sequencing were carried out by different laboratories using diverse techniques. For each donor, three plates each were used for CD4 naive and CD4 memory, two plates were used for CD8 naive, and one plate was used for CD8 memory. Blood TCR repertoires of a handful of healthy adults were deeply sequenced to estimate repertoire size and the extent of clonotype sharing between individuals. Per donor, leukapheresis produced somewhere between about 0.85 and 9.5 billion PBMCs. Broad study findings and their caveats: Because the study included a small number of donors, the genetic and exposure-history diversity represented was limited. Sampling was restricted to blood, and TCR repertoires in tissue are likely to differ from TCR repertoires in blood. Pairwise subsampling indicated that sequencing depth was expected to affect the degree of clonotype sharing among donors. Clonotypes shared by all four sorted-subset donors showed higher generation probabilities than non-shared clonotypes. When several donors were compared, the shared fraction of clonotypes was about 5% for naive CD4, 3.5% for naive CD8, 2% to 2.5% for memory CD4, and around 0.37% for memory CD8. Larger estimated clonotype richness was generally found for naive subsets than for memory subsets. Incomplete sequencing was indicated by rarefaction of sorted-subset datasets, despite the large sequencing depth.

Healthy HIV-negative adults with no recently reported acute infections or vaccinations were included as donors. All donors were Caucasian adults living in Nashville, Tennessee, USA. CD8 memory samples were composed of magnetically selected CD45RO+ cells combined with CCR7-negative CD45RA+ effector memory (TemRA) cells. After blood collection by leukapheresis, PBMCs were isolated using Ficoll-Histopaque density gradient centrifugation and then cryopreserved in the vapor phase of liquid nitrogen. Analytical flow cytometry was used to check the purity and quantity of every magnetically sorted T cell population. Genomic DNA was isolated from every sorted fraction and measured by UV absorbance on a Nanodrop 2000c. Cut back by 2 bases and 3 bases, the V and J ends lie 5 bases apart. The CDR3 starts with the cysteine, ends with the phenylalanine, and has 13 residues. CDR3 DNA only is kept here, 39 bases in frame from base 1. Taken from the germline V gene (reference sequence), the CDR1 and CDR2 loops are LNHDA and SQIVND.

Using the deep immunoSEQ assay, TCR CDR3 regions were amplified from genomic DNA by multiplex PCR. Extracted genomic DNA from each cell subset was spread evenly across all wells of several immunoSEQ 96-well plates, with each plate serving as a replicate. Each replicate PCR for sorted subsets received about 0.2 ug genomic DNA, equal to roughly 29,000 T cell genomes. Purified libraries were quantified with a Qubit 3.0 fluorometer, sized on a Bioanalyzer 2100, and re-quantified with the KAPA Library Quantification kit. A separate single-read 150-cycle Illumina NextSeq 550 flow cell was used to sequence each immunoSEQ 96-well plate. The source study handled its data this way. Because the immunoSEQ output held only junctional sequences and lacked quality scores, the filtering could not match the filtering applied to full-length reads. To assign V/J genes and CDR3, sequences were annotated against IMGT germline references using PyIR, a Python wrapper for IgBLAST v1.9. Reads with weak V/J assignments (E-value above 1e-6), missing CDR3, stop codons, out-of-frame junctions, or ambiguous translated residues were removed. V3J clonotypes were defined as sequences sharing the same inferred V gene, J gene, and CDR3 amino acid sequence. Percentage overlap between repertoires was calculated by dividing the number of shared unique clonotypes by the size of the smaller repertoire. Richness of each repertoire was evaluated using RTK rarefaction, the Chao1 estimator, and Recon v2.1 estimates of unobserved clonotypes. Generation probabilities were computed with OLGA for all TCRbeta clonotypes obtained by the gDNA method from several donors. Drawn from immuneACCESS, this table holds only the in-frame rearrangements with V and J called that TCRdb kept. Clones are partly lost; checked studies trace under half to an unresolved V gene and leave the rest unexplained. V, J and clone size were drawn from that table, and D and trimming were deduced from the DNA. The sample yields approximately 710,000 clones; 90% were counted once. The ten largest account for about 33% of the sample.

The rearrangement joined TRBV19 to TRBJ2-1, with the D gene not clear enough to name. The sequence came from a man aged 18-30 years in good health. Some clones in this sample may be carry-over from other donors' samples. Sequenced material: memory CD8+ T cells from PBMCs. Taken with the paper, the label for cell subset or site translates to: CD45RO+ cells pooled with CCR7-negative TemRA cells. The CDR3 amino acid sequence is: CASSIWFYNEQFF. The DNA is as follows: TGTGCCAGTAGTATATGGTTCTACAATGAGCAGTTCTTC.